This T cell receptor beta chain derives from a study of beta chain features in type 1 diabetes (dated by TCRdb to 2017 to 2018). Study-level background: Mean age, gender distribution, total cell number and subset yield did not differ between patients and healthy donors. Whereas all 30 or so donors provided naive and central memory subsets, regulatory and stem cell-like memory subsets were isolated from just 8 patients and roughly eight healthy donors. The study compared TCRB repertoires of sorted circulating CD4+ T cell subsets between recently diagnosed type 1 diabetes patients and matched healthy donors. A total of over 95,000,000 sorted cells were examined across all samples, and RNA yield correlated strongly with the number of cells per subset. Study-wide conclusions, independent of this receptor: Because small numbers of individuals were included in the HLA sub-analyses, any influence of HLA type on TCRB rearrangement was left unresolved. Sequencing cDNA rather than genomic DNA could over-represent highly expressing activated cells, although activation and CD3 levels did not differ between groups. Shorter templates might have been favored by PCR, but patient and control samples were amplified and corrected together, so both groups would have been affected equally by any skew. A moderate but significant shortening of TCRB CDR3 length was observed in type 1 diabetes patients in all four CD4+ subsets. Naive, central memory and regulatory TCRB repertoires appeared to be more similar among patients than among healthy donors. Patients with type 1 diabetes made fewer insertions and deleted more nucleotides at VDJ recombination sites, implying thymic rearrangement abnormalities.

Each donor gave one peripheral blood draw, roughly 0.12 L on average, collected into heparinised tubes. Naive, central memory, regulatory and stem cell-like memory CD4+ T cells were sorted on a BD FACSAria II using a panel including CD45RO, CCR7, CD25, CD127, CD95 and CD27. A purity above 98% was achieved for all sorted populations. PBMCs were isolated immediately by Lymphoprep density gradient centrifugation and stained directly without culture. Samples were stained and sorted in pairs, with one healthy donor and one patient per experiment, so that batch effects were minimized. V is shortened by 6 bases, J by 5 bases, and the region joining them spans 16 bases. CDR1 and CDR2 are drawn from the germline V gene: KGHSH, LQKENI. The CDR3 starts with the cysteine, ends with the phenylalanine, and has 15 residues. CDR3 DNA only is kept here, 45 bases in frame from base 1. On this clone itself: Its recognized antigen is unknown. No clone much larger than this one lies a single base away; base qualities are absent.

The entire amount of isolated RNA was reverse transcribed using the High Capacity cDNA Reverse Transcription Kit, so the sequenced TCRB transcripts were expressed ones. Deep immunoSEQ sequencing was performed on naive, central memory and regulatory T cell samples, with an average of roughly 3.5 million total reads per sample. Sorted cells were lysed in RLT buffer and RNA was extracted with DNase-treated RNeasy Micro or Mini kits, depending on cell number. To prevent cross-contamination, every cell subset was processed on its own, while patient and healthy donor samples were processed together. The immunoSEQ multiplex PCR was used to amplify TCRB sequences from cDNA, generating 87-bp fragments that spanned the CDR3 region. The amplicons were sequenced using the Illumina HiSeq platform. The study's own analysis went as follows. Synthetic template baselines were used to correct PCR bias computationally, reads within Hamming distance 2 were collapsed together, and singletons that could not be merged were discarded. Reads were aligned to IMGT to assign V, D and J genes, CDR3 length, and insertions or deletions at six rearrangement sites. Within each subset, clonotype counts were normalized to the number of sorted cells before true diversity and Gini coefficients were calculated with the tcR R package. Repertoire sharing was quantified using the overlap coefficient calculated on TCRB nucleotide sequences. TCRdb re-hosts the immuneACCESS table, in-frame sequences only. Its copies lack some clones; in the studies checked, an unresolved V gene accounts for under half of them, and the cause for the rest is not known. Clone size and V and J calls were adopted from that table, with D and trimming inferred from the DNA. Here the sample has just over 150,000 clones; roughly 11% occur a single time. The top ten clones comprise roughly 1.9% of the sample.

Sequencing was performed on central memory CD4+ T cells from blood. This clonotype was sampled from a man aged 18 to 35 in good health. The chain employs TRBV18 and TRBJ2-2, with the D assignment possibly TRBD1 or TRBD2, given 6 matching bases for each. The CDR3 region reads CASSQQGGRTGELFF. The nucleotide sequence reads as follows: TGTGCCAGCTCCCAACAGGGAGGAAGGACCGGGGAGCTGTTTTTT. The CDR3 plus the reference TRBV18 and TRBJ2-2 genes for the other parts give the full variable domain: NAGVMQNPRHLVRRRGQEARLRCSPMKGHSHVYWYRQLPEEGLKFMVYLQKENIIDESGMPKERFSAEFPKEGPSILRIQQVVRGDSAAYFCASSQQGGRTGELFFGEGSRLTVL.